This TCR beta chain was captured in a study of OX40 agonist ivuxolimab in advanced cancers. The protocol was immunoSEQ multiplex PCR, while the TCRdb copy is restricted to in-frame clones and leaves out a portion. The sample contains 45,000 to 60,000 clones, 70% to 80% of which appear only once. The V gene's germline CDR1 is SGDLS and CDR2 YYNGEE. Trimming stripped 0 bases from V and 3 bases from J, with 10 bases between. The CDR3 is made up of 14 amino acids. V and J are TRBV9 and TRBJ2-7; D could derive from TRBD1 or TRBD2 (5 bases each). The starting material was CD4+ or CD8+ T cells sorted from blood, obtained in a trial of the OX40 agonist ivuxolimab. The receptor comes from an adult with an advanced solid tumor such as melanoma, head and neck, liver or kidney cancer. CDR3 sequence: CASSVGDGLYEQYF. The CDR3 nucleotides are TGTGCCAGCAGCGTAGGGGACGGACTCTACGAGCAGTACTTC.